Below are 19 T cell receptor beta chains sequenced from a single sample in a study of metastatic and nonmetastatic thyroid tumors. All patients were treatment-naive before thyroid surgery. TCRdb re-clonotyped the PCR reads through MiXCR. The sample shows roughly 21,000 clones, about 25% of them seen only once. Sequenced input: blood. Receptors originate from a female donor with papillary thyroid cancer or a benign thyroid nodule (not recorded which). Some clones in this sample may be carry-over from other donors' samples.

This clone was counted at least ten times. The CDR3 sequence: CASATGVEQYF. DNA of the CDR3: TGTGCCAGCGCAACAGGGGTTGAGCAGTACTTC. The gene calls are TRBV27 and TRBJ2-7; 7 bases are a match to TRBD1. Germline-derived CDR1 and CDR2 are MNHEY and SMNVEV (reference sequence). The CDR3 is made up of 11 amino acids. The junction had 5 bases not matched to a gene; V was cut back by 8 bases and J by 7 bases.

This clone is classed as medium-sized. The rearrangement links TRBV20-1 to TRBJ1-2, with unresolved D. The germline V gene encodes CDR1 DFQATT and CDR2 SNEGSKA (reference sequence). Between the trimmed V and J ends, which lost 5 bases and 4 bases, there was a span of 11 bases. This CDR3 has 12 amino acids. The CDR3 here is CSAEKFVYGYTF. The DNA for the CDR3 is TGCAGTGCTGAAAAGTTTGTCTATGGCTACACCTTC.

This clone is termed medium-sized. The rearrangement uses TRBV6-2 or TRBV6-3 and TRBJ2-2; the match to TRBD2 covers 12 bases. Germline assignment: CDR1 MNHEY and CDR2 SVGEGT. The trim removed 2 bases at V and 4 bases at J, leaving 5 bases unmatched. The CDR3 sequence is 17 residues long. The CDR3 bases are TGTGCCAGCAGTTACCGACTAGCGGGAGAGACCACCGGGGAGCTGTTTTTT. Residues: CASSYRLAGETTGELFF.

This clone has at least ten counts. The gene calls are TRBV6-2 or TRBV6-3 and TRBJ2-7; D tentatively fits TRBD1 or TRBD2 (5 bases each). This CDR3 contains 14 residues. The germline gives CDR1 MNHEY, CDR2 SVGEGT. Trimming stripped 2 bases from V and 3 bases from J, with 11 bases between. CDR3 nucleotide sequence: TGTGCCAGCAGTTACCAGGGTGGGGGCTACGAGCAGTACTTC. Its translation is CASSYQGGGYEQYF.

This clone was picked up one time. J is TRBJ2-1 and V is TRBV14; weak D call: TRBD2 (5 bases). The CDR3 spans 14 residues. Germline lookup yields CDR1 SGHDN and CDR2 FVKESK. V was shortened by 1 base and J by 5 bases, with 9 bases between the two germline ends. The chain's CDR3 is CASSQGTFNNEQFF. The CDR3 DNA reads as TGTGCCAGCAGCCAAGGGACTTTTAACAATGAGCAGTTCTTC.

This clone was picked up many times. The chain uses TRBV6-1 and TRBJ1-1, with D possibly matching TRBD1 (5 bases). V lost 6 bases and J 4 bases, leaving 9 bases between the germline ends. CDR3 length equals 12 residues. Germline CDR1 is MNHNS and CDR2 is SASEGT. The CDR3 region has the DNA TGTGCCAGCAGCGGGGGGGTCACTGAAGCTTTCTTT. Protein sequence: CASSGGVTEAFF.

This sequence joins TRBV4-1 and TRBJ1-1; D is possibly TRBD1 (5 bases). V shed 6 bases and J shed 1 base, with 15 bases lying between them. CDR1 is MGHRA and CDR2 is YSYEKL in the germline V gene. CDR3 size: 15 residues. The CDR3 nucleotides are TGCGCCAGCAGGCCTCGAACAGGACAGAACACTGAAGCTTTCTTT. Its translation: CASRPRTGQNTEAFF.

Relative to its sample, this clone is medium-sized (0.01 to 0.1%). This chain uses TRBV7-3 with TRBJ2-1, with 12 bases identical to TRBD2. V lost 5 bases to trimming and J lost 8 bases; unmatched junction nucleotides: 10. This CDR3 contains 16 residues. The germline gives CDR1 SGHTA, CDR2 FQGTGA. The CDR3 DNA follows: TGTGCCAGCAGCCCGCTAGCGGGGGGGCCTTTCGATGAGCAGTTCTTC. It encodes CASSPLAGGPFDEQFF.

This chain uses TRBV19 with TRBJ2-1; 8 bases match TRBD1. CDR3 length equals 17 residues. Germline assignment: CDR1 LNHDA and CDR2 SQIVND (reference sequence). Losses at the gene ends were 3 bases for V and 5 bases for J; bases not matched to a gene: 12. The CDR3 sequence: CASSIKFQGTGDNEQFF. The CDR3 coding sequence is TGTGCCAGTAGTATTAAATTTCAGGGGACAGGAGACAATGAGCAGTTCTTC. Filled out from reference TRBV19 and TRBJ2-1, the complete variable domain reads DGGITQSPKYLFRKEGQNVTLSCEQNLNHDAMYWYRQDPGQGLRLIYYSQIVNDFQKGDIAEGYSVSREKKESFPLTVTSAQKNPTAFYLCASSIKFQGTGDNEQFFGPGTRLTVL.

This clone was counted ten times or more. The chain has TRBV30 and TRBJ1-2, with D possibly being TRBD1 (6 bases). V dropped 6 bases and J dropped 5 bases, with 13 bases sitting between them. Germline V gene lookup returns CDR1 GTSNPN and CDR2 SVGIG (reference sequence). There are 12 residues in the CDR3. The CDR3 bases are TGTGCCTGTCATATGACAGGTTATGGCTACACCTTC. Amino acids: CACHMTGYGYTF. The complete variable domain, with remaining parts taken from reference TRBV30 and TRBJ1-2, reads SQTIHQWPATLVQPVGSPLSLECTVEGTSNPNLYWYRQAAGRGLQLLFYSVGIGQISSEVPQNLSASRPQDRQFILSSKKLLLSDSGFYLCACHMTGYGYTFGSGTRLTVV.

This clone showed up many times. This CDR3 reads CSAPSGRSTDTQYF. The CDR3 bases are TGCAGCGCCCCTAGCGGGAGATCCACAGATACGCAGTATTTT. V usage is TRBV29-1 and J usage is TRBJ2-3; 10 bases match TRBD2. Unmatched junction bases numbered 6, after V lost 7 bases and J lost 2 bases. The CDR3 consists of 14 residues. Germline CDR1 and CDR2: SQVTM and ANQGSEA.

By share, this clone counts as medium-sized. The rearrangement links TRBV7-2 to TRBJ1-4; D ambiguous. Deletions cut 3 bases from V and 7 bases from J, with 15 bases between. Looked up from germline, CDR1 is SGHTA and CDR2 is FQGNSA. This CDR3 is 15 amino acids long. The CDR3 DNA reads TGTGCCAGCAGCTTCCAACCTGGACGATCTGAAAAACTGTTTTTT. Its translation: CASSFQPGRSEKLFF.

This clone was counted only a few times. This rearrangement joins TRBV30 to TRBJ1-4; no clear D gene. Deletions cut 0 bases from V and 7 bases from J, with 15 bases between. Per the germline V gene, CDR1 is GTSNPN and CDR2 is SVGIG (reference sequence). The CDR3 covers 15 residues. CDR3 in DNA: TGTGCCTGGAGTGTGTGTGGGGTAGCCCCTGAAAAACTGTTTTTT. Protein product: CAWSVCGVAPEKLFF.

This clone has only a few counts. The chain carries TRBV7-3 and TRBJ2-1; the D is unclear. The germline V gene encodes CDR1 SGHTA and CDR2 FQGTGA. V was trimmed by 1 base and J by 7 bases, leaving 17 bases between them. The CDR3 runs 16 residues. The CDR3 region has the DNA TGTGCCAGCAGCTTAAACCCCCGACATGGACGGAATGAGCAGTTCTTC. Encoded protein: CASSLNPRHGRNEQFF.

This clone has a single count. As the CDR3 is not closed by the conserved phenylalanine or tryptophan, this likely results from a read error. V usage is TRBV3-1 and J usage is TRBJ2-3; TRBD1 is a possible D gene (6 bases). The V gene's germline CDR1 is LGHDT and CDR2 YNNKEL (reference sequence). The V end was cut by 2 bases, the J end by 7 bases, with 13 bases between. The CDR3 sequence is 14 residues long. The CDR3 coding sequence is TGTGCCAGCAGCCAACAGGGGTACTCACATACGCAGTATGTT. Its translation is CASSQQGYSHTQYV.

This clone was seen more than once but under ten times. The chain joins TRBV6-4 to TRBJ2-1; no definite D call. This CDR3 spans 13 amino acids. V shed 0 bases and J shed 7 bases, with 7 bases lying between them. CDR1 and CDR2 from the germline V gene are MRHNA and SNTAGT. The DNA of the CDR3 is TGTGCCAGCAGTGACTCGGAACAGAATGAGCAGTTCTTC. Translating gives CASSDSEQNEQFF.

This clone has only a few counts. V usage is TRBV6-1 and J usage is TRBJ1-3; TRBD1 aligns across 7 bases. The CDR3 covers 14 residues. The J segment lost 0 bases and the V segment lost 7 bases, leaving 3 bases of the junction unmatched. Looked up from germline, CDR1 is MNHNS and CDR2 is SASEGT. CDR3 amino acids: CASKTGNSGNTIYF. The DNA of the CDR3 is TGTGCCAGCAAGACAGGGAACTCTGGAAACACCATATATTTT.

Comments on this clone: A junction boundary mismatches the germline segment, possibly from a read error. J is TRBJ2-1 and V is TRBV15, with D hard to call. Germline V gene sequence: CDR1 LNHNV, CDR2 YYDKDF (reference sequence). The CDR3 covers 16 residues. Written as DNA, the CDR3 is TGTGCCACCAGCAGAGATGTAGACTCGCCCTACAATGGGCAGTTCTTC. It translates to CATSRDVDSPYNGQFF.

There are many counts of this clone. DNA of the CDR3: TGTGCCAGCAGCTTGGTGGGGGTGGATGAGCAGTTCTTC. It codes for CASSLVGVDEQFF. The chain employs TRBV5-4 and TRBJ2-1; D assignment may be TRBD1 or TRBD2 (5 bases each). CDR1 is SGHNT, CDR2 YYREEE, per germline (reference sequence). The CDR3 contains 13 residues. The V gene lost 0 bases and the J gene lost 8 bases, with 9 bases spanning the gap.